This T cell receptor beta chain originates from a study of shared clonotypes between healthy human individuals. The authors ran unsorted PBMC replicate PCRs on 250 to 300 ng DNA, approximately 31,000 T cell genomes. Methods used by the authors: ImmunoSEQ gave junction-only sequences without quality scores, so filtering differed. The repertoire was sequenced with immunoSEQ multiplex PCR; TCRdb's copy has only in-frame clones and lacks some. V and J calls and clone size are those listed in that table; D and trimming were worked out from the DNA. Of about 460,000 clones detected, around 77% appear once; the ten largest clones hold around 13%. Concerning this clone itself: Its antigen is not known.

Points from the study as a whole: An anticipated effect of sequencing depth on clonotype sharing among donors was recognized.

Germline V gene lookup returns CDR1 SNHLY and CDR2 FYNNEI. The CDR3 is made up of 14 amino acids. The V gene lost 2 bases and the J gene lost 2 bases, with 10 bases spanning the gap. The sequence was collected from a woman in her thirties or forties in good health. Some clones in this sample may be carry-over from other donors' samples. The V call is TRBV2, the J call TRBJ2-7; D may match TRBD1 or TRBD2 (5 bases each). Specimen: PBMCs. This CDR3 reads CASSEWGPTYEQYF. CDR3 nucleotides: TGTGCCAGCAGTGAATGGGGACCTACCTACGAGCAGTACTTC.